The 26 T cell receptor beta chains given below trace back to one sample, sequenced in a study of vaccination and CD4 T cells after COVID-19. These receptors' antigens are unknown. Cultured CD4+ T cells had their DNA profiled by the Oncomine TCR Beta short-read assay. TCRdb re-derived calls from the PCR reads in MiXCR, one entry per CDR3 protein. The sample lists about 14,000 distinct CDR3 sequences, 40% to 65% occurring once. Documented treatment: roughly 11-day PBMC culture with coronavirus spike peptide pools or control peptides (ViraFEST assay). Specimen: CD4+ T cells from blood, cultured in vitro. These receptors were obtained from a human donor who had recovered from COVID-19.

Here the CDR3 reads CASKTLPSGSFHEQYF. In DNA form, the CDR3 reads TGCGCCAGCAAAACCCTCCCTAGCGGGAGTTTCCACGAGCAGTACTTC. The V and J genes are TRBV5-1 and TRBJ2-7; 10 nucleotides line up with TRBD2. This CDR3 has 16 amino acids. CDR1 is SGHRS and CDR2 is YFSETQ in the germline V gene. J was trimmed by 5 bases and V by 6 bases; bases with no gene match: 14.

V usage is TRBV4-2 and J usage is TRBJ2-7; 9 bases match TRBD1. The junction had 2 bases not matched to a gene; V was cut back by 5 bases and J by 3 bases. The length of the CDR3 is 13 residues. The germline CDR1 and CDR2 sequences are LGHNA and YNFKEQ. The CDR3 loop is CASSVGQGYEQYF. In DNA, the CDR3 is TGTGCCAGCAGCGTGGGACAGGGCTACGAGCAGTACTTC.

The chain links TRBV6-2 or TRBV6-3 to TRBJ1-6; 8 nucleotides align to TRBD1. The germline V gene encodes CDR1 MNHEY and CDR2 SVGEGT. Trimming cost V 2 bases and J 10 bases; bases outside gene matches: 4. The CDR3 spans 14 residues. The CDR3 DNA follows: TGTGCCAGCAGTTACGCACAGGGGGGATCACCCCTCCACTTT. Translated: CASSYAQGGSPLHF.

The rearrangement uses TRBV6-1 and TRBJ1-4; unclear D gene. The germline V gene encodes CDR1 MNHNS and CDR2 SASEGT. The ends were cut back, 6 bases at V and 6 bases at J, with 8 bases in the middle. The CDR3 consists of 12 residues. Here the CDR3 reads CASRRGDEKLFF. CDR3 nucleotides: TGTGCCAGCAGGAGAGGAGATGAAAAACTGTTTTTT.

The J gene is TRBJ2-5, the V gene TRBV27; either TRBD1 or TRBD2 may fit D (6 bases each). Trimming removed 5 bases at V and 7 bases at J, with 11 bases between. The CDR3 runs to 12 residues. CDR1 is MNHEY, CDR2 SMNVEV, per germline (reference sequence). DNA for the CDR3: TGTGCCAGCAGTGAGGGGGGTGGGACCCAGTACTTC. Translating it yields CASSEGGGTQYF.

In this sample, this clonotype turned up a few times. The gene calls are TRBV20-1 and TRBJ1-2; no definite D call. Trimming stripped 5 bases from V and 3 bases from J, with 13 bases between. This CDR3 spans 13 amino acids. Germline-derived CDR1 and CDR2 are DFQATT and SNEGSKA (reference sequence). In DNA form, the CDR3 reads TGCAGTGCTCCGTTTCAGCTGGACTATGGCTACACCTTC. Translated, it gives CSAPFQLDYGYTF.

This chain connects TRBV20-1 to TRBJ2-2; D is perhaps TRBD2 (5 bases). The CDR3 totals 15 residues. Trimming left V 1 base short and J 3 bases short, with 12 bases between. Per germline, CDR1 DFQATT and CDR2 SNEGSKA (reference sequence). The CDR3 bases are TGCAGTGCTAGAGGCGGGTCCACTTACACCGGGGAGCTGTTTTTT. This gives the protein CSARGGSTYTGELFF.

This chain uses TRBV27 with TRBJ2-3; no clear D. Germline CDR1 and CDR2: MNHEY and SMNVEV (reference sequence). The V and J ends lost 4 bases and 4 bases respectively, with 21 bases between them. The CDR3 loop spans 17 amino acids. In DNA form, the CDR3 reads TGTGCCAGCAGTTCCATCACGGGCCGCCGGGTTGCAGATACGCAGTATTTT. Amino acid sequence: CASSSITGRRVADTQYF.

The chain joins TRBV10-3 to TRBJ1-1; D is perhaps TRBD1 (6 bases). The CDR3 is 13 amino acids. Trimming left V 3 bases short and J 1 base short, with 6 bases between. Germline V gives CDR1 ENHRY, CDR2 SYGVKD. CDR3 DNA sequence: TGTGCCATCAGTGAAGGGGGGAACACTGAAGCTTTCTTT. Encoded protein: CAISEGGNTEAFF.

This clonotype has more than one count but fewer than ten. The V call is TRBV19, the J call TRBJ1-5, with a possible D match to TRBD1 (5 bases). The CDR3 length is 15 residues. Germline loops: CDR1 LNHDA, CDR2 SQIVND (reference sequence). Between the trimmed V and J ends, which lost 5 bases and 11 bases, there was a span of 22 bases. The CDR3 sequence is CASSQPPRARGAQHF. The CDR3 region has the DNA TGTGCCAGTAGTCAACCCCCTAGGGCCCGGGGGGCCCAGCATTTT.

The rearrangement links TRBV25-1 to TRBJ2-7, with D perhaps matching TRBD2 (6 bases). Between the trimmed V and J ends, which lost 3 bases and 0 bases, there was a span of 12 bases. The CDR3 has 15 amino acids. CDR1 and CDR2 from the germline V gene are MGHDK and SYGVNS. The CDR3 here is CASSDPGGFSYEQYF. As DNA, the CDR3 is TGTGCCAGCAGTGATCCCGGAGGGTTCTCCTACGAGCAGTACTTC.

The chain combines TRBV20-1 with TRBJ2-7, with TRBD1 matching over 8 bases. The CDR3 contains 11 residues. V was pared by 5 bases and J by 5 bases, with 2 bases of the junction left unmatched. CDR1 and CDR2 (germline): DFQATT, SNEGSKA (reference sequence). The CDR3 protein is CSARQGNEQYF. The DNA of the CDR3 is TGCAGTGCTCGACAGGGGAACGAGCAGTACTTC.

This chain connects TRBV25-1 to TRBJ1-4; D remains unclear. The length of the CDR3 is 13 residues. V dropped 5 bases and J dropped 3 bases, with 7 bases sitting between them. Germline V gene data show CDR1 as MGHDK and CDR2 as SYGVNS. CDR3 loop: CASSSRPNEKLFF. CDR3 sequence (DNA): TGTGCCAGCAGTTCCAGGCCTAATGAAAAACTGTTTTTT.

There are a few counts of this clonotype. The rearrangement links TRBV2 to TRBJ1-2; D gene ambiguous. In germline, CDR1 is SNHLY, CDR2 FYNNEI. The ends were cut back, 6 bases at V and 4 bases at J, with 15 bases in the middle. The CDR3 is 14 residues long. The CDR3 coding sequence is TGTGCCAGCAGGCAGGAACACACTTCCTATGGCTACACCTTC. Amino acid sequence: CASRQEHTSYGYTF.

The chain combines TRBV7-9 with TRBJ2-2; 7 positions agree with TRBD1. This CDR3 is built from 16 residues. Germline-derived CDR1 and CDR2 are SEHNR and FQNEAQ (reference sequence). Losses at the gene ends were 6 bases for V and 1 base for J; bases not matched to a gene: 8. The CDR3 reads CASRTLGTENTGELFF. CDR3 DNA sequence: TGTGCCAGCAGAACTTTGGGGACAGAGAACACCGGGGAGCTGTTTTTT.

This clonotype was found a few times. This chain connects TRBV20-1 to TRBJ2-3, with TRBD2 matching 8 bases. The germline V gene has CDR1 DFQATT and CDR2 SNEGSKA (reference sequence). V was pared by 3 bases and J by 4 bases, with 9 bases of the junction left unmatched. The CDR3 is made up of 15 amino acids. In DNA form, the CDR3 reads TGCAGTGCTAGCGTTGCGGGAGGATACTCAGATACGCAGTATTTT. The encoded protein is CSASVAGGYSDTQYF.

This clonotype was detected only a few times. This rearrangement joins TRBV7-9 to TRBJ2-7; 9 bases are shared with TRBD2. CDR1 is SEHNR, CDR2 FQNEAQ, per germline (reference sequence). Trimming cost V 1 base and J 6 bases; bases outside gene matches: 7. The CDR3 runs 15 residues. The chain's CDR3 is CASSLGQGLAGEQYF. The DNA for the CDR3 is TGTGCCAGCAGCTTAGGTCAGGGACTAGCAGGCGAGCAGTACTTC.

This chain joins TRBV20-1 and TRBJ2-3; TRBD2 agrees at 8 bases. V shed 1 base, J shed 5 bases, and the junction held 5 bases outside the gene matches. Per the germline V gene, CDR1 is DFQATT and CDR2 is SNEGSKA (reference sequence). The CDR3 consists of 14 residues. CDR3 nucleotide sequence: TGCAGTGCTAGAGCGGGAGGGCAAGTAGATACGCAGTATTTT. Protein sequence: CSARAGGQVDTQYF.

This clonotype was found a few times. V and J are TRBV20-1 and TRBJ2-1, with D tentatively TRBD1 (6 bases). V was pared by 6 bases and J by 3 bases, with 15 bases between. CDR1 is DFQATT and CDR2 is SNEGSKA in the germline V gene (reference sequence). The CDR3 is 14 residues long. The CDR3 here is CSARGLLVYNEQFF. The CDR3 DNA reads TGCAGTGCCAGGGGTCTCCTTGTCTACAATGAGCAGTTCTTC.

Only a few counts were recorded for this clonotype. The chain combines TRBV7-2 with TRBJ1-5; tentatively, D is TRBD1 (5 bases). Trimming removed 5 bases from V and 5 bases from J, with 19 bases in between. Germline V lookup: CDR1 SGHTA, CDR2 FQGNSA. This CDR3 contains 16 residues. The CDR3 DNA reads TGTGCCAGCAGCCCGCAGAGTGGGGGGTTTGATCAGCCCCAGCATTTT. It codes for CASSPQSGGFDQPQHF.

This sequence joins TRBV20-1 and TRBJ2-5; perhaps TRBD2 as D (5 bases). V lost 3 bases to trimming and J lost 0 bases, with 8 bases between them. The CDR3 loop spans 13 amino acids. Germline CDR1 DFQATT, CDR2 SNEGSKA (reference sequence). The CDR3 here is CSARATNQETQYF. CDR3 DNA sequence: TGCAGTGCTAGGGCGACTAACCAAGAGACCCAGTACTTC.

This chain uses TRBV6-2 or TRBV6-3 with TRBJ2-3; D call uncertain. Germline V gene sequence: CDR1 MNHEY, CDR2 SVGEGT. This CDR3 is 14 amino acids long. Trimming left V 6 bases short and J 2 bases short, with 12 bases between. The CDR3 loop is CASSPLSNTDTQYF. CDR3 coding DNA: TGTGCCAGCAGCCCCCTCTCGAACACAGATACGCAGTATTTT.

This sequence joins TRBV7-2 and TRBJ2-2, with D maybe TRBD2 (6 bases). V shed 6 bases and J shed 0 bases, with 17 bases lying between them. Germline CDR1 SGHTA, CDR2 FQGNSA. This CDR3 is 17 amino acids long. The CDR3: CASRHGRRGANTGELFF. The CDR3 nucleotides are TGTGCCAGCAGGCACGGTAGGCGGGGCGCGAACACCGGGGAGCTGTTTTTT.

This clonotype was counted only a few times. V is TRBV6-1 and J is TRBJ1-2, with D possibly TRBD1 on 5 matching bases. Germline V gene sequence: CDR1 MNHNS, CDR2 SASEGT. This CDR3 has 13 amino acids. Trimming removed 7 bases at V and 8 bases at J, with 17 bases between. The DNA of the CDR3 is TGTGCCAGCACCCCATTTCGGGGCCAGGGCTACACCTTC. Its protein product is CASTPFRGQGYTF.

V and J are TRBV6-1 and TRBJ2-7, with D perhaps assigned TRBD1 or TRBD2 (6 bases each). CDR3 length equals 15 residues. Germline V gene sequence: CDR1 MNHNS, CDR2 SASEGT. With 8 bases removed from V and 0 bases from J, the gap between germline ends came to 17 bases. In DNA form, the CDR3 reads TGTGCCAGCTACACCCTAGGGGGAGGCTCCTACGAGCAGTACTTC. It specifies CASYTLGGGSYEQYF.

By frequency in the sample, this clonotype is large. The CDR3 spells CASSTDTRGGEQYF. The DNA for the CDR3 is TGTGCCAGCAGTACAGATACACGGGGGGGCGAGCAGTACTTC. The chain couples TRBV6-1 to TRBJ2-7, with 8 bases aligning to TRBD2. J was trimmed by 6 bases and V by 5 bases; bases with no gene match: 9. The CDR3 runs to 14 residues. CDR1 and CDR2 from the germline V gene are MNHNS and SASEGT.